This T cell receptor (beta chain) derives from a study of blood T cell repertoires in COVID-19. The method was immunoSEQ multiplex PCR; TCRdb's version includes in-frame clones alone and lacks a portion of them. The table includes 150,000 to 200,000 clones, 70% to 90% detected once. Germline V gene lookup returns CDR1 LGHDT and CDR2 YNNKEL (reference sequence). The CDR3 is made up of 18 amino acids. The J segment lost 4 bases and the V segment lost 5 bases, leaving 16 bases of the junction unmatched. This clone has a handful of counts. The sequenced sample was peripheral blood. The clonotype comes from a human donor in a cohort sampled during active COVID-19. The chain is built from TRBV3-1 (or the pseudogene TRBV3-2) and TRBJ1-4; TRBD1 aligns across 7 bases. CDR3 amino acids: CASSKRAGTAGDNEKLFF. CDR3 sequence (DNA): TGTGCCAGCAGCAAACGAGCCGGGACAGCCGGGGATAATGAAAAACTGTTTTTT.